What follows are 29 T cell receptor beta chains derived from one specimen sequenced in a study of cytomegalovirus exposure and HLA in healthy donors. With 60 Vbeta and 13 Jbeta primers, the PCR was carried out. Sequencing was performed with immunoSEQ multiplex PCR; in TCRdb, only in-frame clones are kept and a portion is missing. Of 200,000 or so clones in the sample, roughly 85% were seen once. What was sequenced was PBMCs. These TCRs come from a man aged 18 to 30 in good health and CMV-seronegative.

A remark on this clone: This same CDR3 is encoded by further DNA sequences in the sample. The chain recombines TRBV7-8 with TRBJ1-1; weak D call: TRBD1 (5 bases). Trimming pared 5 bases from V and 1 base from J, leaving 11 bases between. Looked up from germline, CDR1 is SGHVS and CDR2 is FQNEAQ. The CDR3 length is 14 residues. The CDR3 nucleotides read TGTGCCAGCAGCCTGGGGACTGCGAACACTGAAGCTTTCTTT. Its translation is CASSLGTANTEAFF.

The CDR3 DNA is TGTGCCTGGAGCGATCCGGGACAGAAAAACATTCAGTACTTC. Its translation: CAWSDPGQKNIQYF. The chain has TRBV30 and TRBJ2-4, with 7 bases identical to TRBD1. J was trimmed by 4 bases and V by 3 bases; bases with no gene match: 6. Germline values: CDR1 GTSNPN, CDR2 SVGIG (reference sequence). The CDR3 sequence is 14 residues long.

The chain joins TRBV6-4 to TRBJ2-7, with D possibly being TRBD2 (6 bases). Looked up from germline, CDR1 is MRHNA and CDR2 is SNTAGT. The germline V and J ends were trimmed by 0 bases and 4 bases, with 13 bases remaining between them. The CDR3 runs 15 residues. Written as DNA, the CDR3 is TGTGCCAGCAGTGACTCGAGGAGGGATTCTTACGAGCAGTACTTC. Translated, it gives CASSDSRRDSYEQYF.

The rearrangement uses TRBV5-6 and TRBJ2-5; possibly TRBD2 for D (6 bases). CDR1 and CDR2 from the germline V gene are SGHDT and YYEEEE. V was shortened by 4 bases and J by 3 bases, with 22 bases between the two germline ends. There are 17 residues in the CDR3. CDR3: CASSHLGGGPGKETQYF. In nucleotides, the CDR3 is TGTGCCAGCAGCCACCTGGGGGGAGGCCCGGGAAAAGAGACCCAGTACTTC.

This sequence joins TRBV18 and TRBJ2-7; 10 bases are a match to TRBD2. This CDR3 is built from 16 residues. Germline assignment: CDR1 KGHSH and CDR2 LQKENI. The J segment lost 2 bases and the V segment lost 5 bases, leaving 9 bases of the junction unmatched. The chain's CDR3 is CASSLGTSEGTYEQYF. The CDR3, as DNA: TGTGCCAGCTCATTAGGGACTAGCGAGGGGACCTACGAGCAGTACTTC.

The CDR3 DNA is TGTGCCAGCTCACCGGTCCAGTCCCAAGAGACCCAGTACTTC. The encoded protein is CASSPVQSQETQYF. The rearrangement uses TRBV18 and TRBJ2-5; no clear D. CDR3 length: 14 amino acids. Germline lookup yields CDR1 KGHSH and CDR2 LQKENI. Trimming removed 3 bases at V and 1 base at J, with 9 bases between.

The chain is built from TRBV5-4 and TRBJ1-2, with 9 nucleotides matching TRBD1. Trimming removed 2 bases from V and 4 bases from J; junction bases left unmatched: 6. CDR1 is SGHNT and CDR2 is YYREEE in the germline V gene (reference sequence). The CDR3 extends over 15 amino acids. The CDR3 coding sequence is TGTGCCAGCAGCTTTCTAAGGACAGGGGCCTATGGCTACACCTTC. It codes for CASSFLRTGAYGYTF.

The CDR3 sequence is CASSPSLVSERANTEAFF. The CDR3 DNA is TGTGCCAGCTCACCAAGCCTAGTAAGCGAGAGGGCTAACACTGAAGCTTTCTTT. The J gene is TRBJ1-1, the V gene TRBV18, with D uncertain. The CDR3 extends over 18 amino acids. In germline, CDR1 is KGHSH, CDR2 LQKENI. The V end was cut by 2 bases, the J end by 2 bases, with 21 bases between.

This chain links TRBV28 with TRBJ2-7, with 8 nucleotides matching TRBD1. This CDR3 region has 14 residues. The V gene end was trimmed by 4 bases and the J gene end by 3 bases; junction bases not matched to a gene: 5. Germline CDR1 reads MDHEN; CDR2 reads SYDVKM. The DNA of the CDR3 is TGTGCCAGCAGTTCGGACAGGGTATTCTACGAGCAGTACTTC. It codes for CASSSDRVFYEQYF.

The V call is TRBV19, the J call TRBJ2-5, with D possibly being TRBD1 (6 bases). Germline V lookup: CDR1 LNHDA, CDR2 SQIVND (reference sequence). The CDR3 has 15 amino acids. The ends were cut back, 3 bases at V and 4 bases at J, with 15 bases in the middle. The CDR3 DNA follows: TGTGCCAGTAGTATTCAGGGGCAGGACCGAGAGACCCAGTACTTC. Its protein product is CASSIQGQDRETQYF.

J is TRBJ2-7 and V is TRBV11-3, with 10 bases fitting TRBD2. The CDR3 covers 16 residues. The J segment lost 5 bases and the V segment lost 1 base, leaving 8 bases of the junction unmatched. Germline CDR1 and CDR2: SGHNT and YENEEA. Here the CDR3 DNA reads TGTGCCAGCAGCTTAGTTGTGGGTCTAGCGGGGGACGAGCAGTACTTC. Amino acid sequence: CASSLVVGLAGDEQYF.

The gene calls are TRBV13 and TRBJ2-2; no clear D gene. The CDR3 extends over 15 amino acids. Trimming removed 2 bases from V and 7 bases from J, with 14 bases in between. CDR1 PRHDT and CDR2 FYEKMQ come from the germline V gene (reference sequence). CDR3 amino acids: CASSLKALSRGELFF. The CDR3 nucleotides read TGTGCCAGCAGCTTAAAAGCGCTCTCCCGCGGGGAGCTGTTTTTT.

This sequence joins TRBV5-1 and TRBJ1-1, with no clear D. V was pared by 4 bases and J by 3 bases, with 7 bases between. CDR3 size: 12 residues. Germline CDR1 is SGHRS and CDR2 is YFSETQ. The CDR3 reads CASSRGDTEAFF. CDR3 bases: TGCGCCAGCAGCCGGGGAGACACTGAAGCTTTCTTT.

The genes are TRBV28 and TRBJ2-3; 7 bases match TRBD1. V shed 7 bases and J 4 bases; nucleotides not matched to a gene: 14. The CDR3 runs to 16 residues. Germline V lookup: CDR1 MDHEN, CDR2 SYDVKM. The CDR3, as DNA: TGTGCCAGCACCACAGGGGCGGCATACGGGGCAGATACGCAGTATTTT. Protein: CASTTGAAYGADTQYF.

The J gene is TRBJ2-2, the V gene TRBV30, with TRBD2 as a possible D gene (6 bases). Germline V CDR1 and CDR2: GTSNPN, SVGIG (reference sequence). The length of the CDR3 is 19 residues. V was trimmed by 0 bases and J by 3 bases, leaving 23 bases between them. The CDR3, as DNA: TGTGCCTGGAGTGTCTTACTAGCTCGTGGGCGTAGGGACACCGGGGAGCTGTTTTTT. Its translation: CAWSVLLARGRRDTGELFF.

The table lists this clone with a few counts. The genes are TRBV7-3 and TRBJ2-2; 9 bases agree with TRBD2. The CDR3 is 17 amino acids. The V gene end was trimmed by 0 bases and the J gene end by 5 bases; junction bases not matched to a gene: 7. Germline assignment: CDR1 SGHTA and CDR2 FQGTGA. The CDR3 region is CASSLTNSGSRTGELFF. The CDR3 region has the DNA TGTGCCAGCAGCTTAACGAATAGCGGGAGTCGAACCGGGGAGCTGTTTTTT.

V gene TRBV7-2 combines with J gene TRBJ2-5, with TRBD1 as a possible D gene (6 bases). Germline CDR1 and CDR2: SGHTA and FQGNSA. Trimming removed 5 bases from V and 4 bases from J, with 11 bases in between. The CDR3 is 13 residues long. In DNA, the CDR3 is TGTGCCAGCAGCGAGGGGGTACGAGAGACCCAGTACTTC. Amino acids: CASSEGVRETQYF.

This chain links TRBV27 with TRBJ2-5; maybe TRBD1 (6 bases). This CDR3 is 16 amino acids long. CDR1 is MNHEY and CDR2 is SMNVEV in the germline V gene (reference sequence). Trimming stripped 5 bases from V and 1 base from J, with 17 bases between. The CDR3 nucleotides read TGTGCCAGCAGTCCCCTGGGGGCCTCAGGCCAAGAGACCCAGTACTTC. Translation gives CASSPLGASGQETQYF.

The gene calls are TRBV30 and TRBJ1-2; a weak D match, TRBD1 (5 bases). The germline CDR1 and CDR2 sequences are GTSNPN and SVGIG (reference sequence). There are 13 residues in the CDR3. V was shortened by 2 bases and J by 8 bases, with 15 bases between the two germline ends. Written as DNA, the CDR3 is TGTGCCTGGAGTCGGGACTGGACAAGCGGCTACACCTTC. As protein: CAWSRDWTSGYTF.

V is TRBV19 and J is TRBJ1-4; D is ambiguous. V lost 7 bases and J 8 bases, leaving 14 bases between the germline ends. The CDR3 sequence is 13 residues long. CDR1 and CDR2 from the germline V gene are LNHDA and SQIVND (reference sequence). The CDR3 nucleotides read TGTGCCAGTACTTCCAGGATTGGGGAAAAACTGTTTTTT. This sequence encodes CASTSRIGEKLFF.

The CDR3 sequence: CASTPGGSGRTSNQPQHF. In nucleotides, the CDR3 is TGTGCCAGCACCCCAGGGGGTTCGGGACGAACTAGCAATCAGCCCCAGCATTTT. The chain couples TRBV28 to TRBJ1-5; 7 bases align to TRBD1. The V and J ends lost 7 bases and 0 bases, in that order; junction bases with no gene match: 15. CDR1 and CDR2 from the germline V gene are MDHEN and SYDVKM. This CDR3 is 18 amino acids long.

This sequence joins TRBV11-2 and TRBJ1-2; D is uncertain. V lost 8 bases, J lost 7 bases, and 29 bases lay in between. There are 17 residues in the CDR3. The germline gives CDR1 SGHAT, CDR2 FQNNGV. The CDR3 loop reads CASRTGSGRMATAGYTF. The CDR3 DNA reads TGTGCCAGCCGAACCGGGTCGGGTCGGATGGCTACGGCTGGCTACACCTTC.

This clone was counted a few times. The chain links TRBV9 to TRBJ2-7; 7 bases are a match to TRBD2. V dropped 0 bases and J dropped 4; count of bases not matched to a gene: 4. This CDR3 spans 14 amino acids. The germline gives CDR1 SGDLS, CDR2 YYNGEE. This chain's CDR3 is CASSVATGGYEQYF. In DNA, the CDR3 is TGTGCCAGCAGCGTAGCTACGGGGGGTTACGAGCAGTACTTC.

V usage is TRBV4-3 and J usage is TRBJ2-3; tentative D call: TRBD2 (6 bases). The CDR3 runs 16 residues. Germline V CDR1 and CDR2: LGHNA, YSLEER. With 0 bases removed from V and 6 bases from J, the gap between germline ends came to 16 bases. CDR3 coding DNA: TGCGCCAGCAGCCAAGATCTACTAGCAGGGAGTGATACGCAGTATTTT. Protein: CASSQDLLAGSDTQYF.

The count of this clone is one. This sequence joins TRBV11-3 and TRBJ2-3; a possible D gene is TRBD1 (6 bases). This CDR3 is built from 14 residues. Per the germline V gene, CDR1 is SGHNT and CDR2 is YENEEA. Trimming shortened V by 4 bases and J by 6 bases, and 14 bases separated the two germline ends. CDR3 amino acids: CASSSHRAVDTQYF. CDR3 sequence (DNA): TGTGCCAGCAGCTCCCACAGGGCCGTCGATACGCAGTATTTT.

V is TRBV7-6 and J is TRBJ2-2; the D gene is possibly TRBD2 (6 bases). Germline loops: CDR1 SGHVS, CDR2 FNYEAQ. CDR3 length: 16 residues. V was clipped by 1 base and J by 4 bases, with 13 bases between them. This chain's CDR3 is CASSLVSSGVTGELFF. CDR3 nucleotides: TGTGCCAGCAGCTTAGTTTCATCGGGAGTCACCGGGGAGCTGTTTTTT.

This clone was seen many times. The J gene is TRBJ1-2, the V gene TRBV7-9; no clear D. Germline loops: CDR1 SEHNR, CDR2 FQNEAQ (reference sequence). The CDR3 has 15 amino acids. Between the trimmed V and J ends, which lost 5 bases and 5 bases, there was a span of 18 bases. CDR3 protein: CASSQHMGSLYGYTF. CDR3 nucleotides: TGTGCCAGCAGCCAGCACATGGGCAGTCTTTATGGCTACACCTTC.

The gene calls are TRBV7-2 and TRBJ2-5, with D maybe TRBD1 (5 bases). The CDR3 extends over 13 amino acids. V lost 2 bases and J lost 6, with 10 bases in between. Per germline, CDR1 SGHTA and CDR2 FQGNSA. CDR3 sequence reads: CASSLMTVKTQYF. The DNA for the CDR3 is TGTGCCAGCAGCTTAATGACAGTCAAGACCCAGTACTTC.

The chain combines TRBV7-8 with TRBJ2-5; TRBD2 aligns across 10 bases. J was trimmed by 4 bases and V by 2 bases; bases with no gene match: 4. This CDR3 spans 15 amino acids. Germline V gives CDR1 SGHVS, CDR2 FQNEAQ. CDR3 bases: TGTGCCAGCAGCTTACTAGCGGGAGCTCTAGAGACCCAGTACTTC. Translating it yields CASSLLAGALETQYF.